A single TCR beta chain is shown here with its context. The germline CDR1 and CDR2 sequences are SGHRS and YFSETQ. Trimming took off 4 bases at V and 1 base at J, with 14 bases between the two ends. This CDR3 region has 15 residues. The sample belongs to a study of cytomegalovirus exposure and HLA in healthy donors. Overall study context: In a previous analysis, some 110 million unique TCR beta sequences were found from roughly 180 million T cells.

60 Vbeta and 13 Jbeta primers were used in PCR. Produced via immunoSEQ multiplex PCR; TCRdb's table is partial and in-frame only. The sample includes some 83,000 clones. The sequencing sample was made of PBMCs. The chain has TRBV5-1 and TRBJ2-5; D is perhaps TRBD2 (6 bases). The source of this sequence is a woman aged 25-40 years in good health and CMV-seronegative. The CDR3 loop is CASSPRERGQETQYF. The CDR3 nucleotides read TGCGCCAGCAGCCCGCGGGAAAGGGGCCAAGAGACCCAGTACTTC.